A selection of T cell receptor beta chains follows, all from one sample in a study of sequential checkpoint blockade in melanoma. The method was immunoSEQ multiplex PCR; TCRdb's version includes in-frame clones alone and lacks a portion of them. The data contain about 15,000 clones, 77% of them singletons. The starting material was CD8+ T cells sorted from blood (inferred from file names), obtained from a patient given nivolumab and ipilimumab in sequence. These receptors originate from a human donor with melanoma. The CDR3 runs from the conserved cysteine through the conserved F or W. The D gene is left open where the match is weak. Expanded clones get a size class; other rows say once, few or many, or leave the size out.

clone_size cdr3_length j_call d_call v_call cdr3_aa cdr3_nt
. 12 TRBJ2-1 TRBD1 TRBV30 CAGDRGLNEQFF TGTGCCGGGGACAGGGGGTTGAATGAGCAGTTCTTC
. 15 TRBJ2-7 TRBD2 TRBV5-1 CASSSGTSGSLEQYF TGCGCCAGCAGCTCCGGGACTAGCGGGAGTCTAGAGCAGTACTTC
. 14 TRBJ2-7 TRBD1 TRBV5-6 CASSPTGVPYEQYF TGTGCCAGCAGCCCCACAGGGGTCCCCTACGAGCAGTACTTC
hyperexpanded 17 TRBJ1-6 TRBD1 TRBV7-9 CASSFHDRQGAGSPLHF TGTGCCAGCAGCTTCCACGATAGACAGGGGGCAGGTTCACCCCTCCACTTT
once 17 TRBJ2-7 TRBD2 TRBV11-2 CASSLAVGGRFAYEQYF TGTGCCAGCAGCTTAGCAGTTGGCGGGAGATTCGCCTACGAGCAGTACTTC
. 17 TRBJ2-2 TRBD2 TRBV5-6 CASSLVDSGEITGELFF TGTGCCAGCAGCTTGGTTGATAGCGGGGAGATTACCGGGGAGCTGTTTTTT
. 17 TRBJ2-5 TRBD2 TRBV5-1 CASSSEVLAGEQETQYF TGCGCCAGCAGCTCCGAGGTGCTAGCGGGGGAACAAGAGACCCAGTACTTC
. 16 TRBJ1-3 . TRBV12-5 CASGLVRGAAGNTIYF TGTGCTAGTGGTTTGGTACGTGGGGCAGCTGGAAACACCATATATTTT
. 15 TRBJ2-5 . TRBV5-1 CASSSSQGGGETQYF TGCGCCAGCAGCTCCAGTCAGGGTGGTGGCGAGACCCAGTACTTC
. 15 TRBJ2-1 . TRBV28 CASSFLEMARDEQFF .
few 11 TRBJ2-1 . TRBV7-9 CASSYPDEQFF TGTGCCAGCAGCTACCCAGATGAGCAGTTCTTC
. 15 TRBJ1-4 . TRBV10-3 CAISESGLINEKLFF TGTGCCATCAGTGAATCGGGACTGATTAATGAAAAACTGTTTTTT
. 12 TRBJ2-7 . TRBV11-2 CASSTSSYEQYF TGTGCCAGCAGCACTAGCTCCTACGAGCAGTACTTC
. 14 TRBJ2-5 . TRBV6-1 CASSEIGGRETQYF TGTGCCAGCAGTGAAATCGGGGGACGAGAGACCCAGTACTTC
. 14 TRBJ2-7 TRBD2 TRBV27 CASSLGRGSYEQYF TGTGCCAGCAGTTTAGGGAGGGGCTCCTACGAGCAGTACTTC
once 13 TRBJ2-7 . TRBV15 CATSIGVGYEQYF TGTGCCACCAGCATAGGGGTTGGGTACGAGCAGTACTTC
. 15 TRBJ2-6 . TRBV6-5 CASKPYGSGANVLTF TGTGCCAGCAAACCCTACGGTTCTGGGGCCAACGTCCTGACCTTC
. 14 TRBJ1-1 . TRBV16 CASSHPSAGAGAFF TGTGCCAGCAGCCACCCCTCCGCGGGGGCTGGAGCTTTCTTT
. 14 TRBJ2-5 TRBD1 TRBV5-1 CASTAGQDGQTQYF TGCGCCAGTACGGCGGGACAGGACGGGCAGACCCAGTACTTC
. 17 TRBJ1-1 TRBD1 TRBV5-1 CASSWGLRDRGNTEAFF TGCGCCAGCAGCTGGGGCCTCCGGGACAGGGGAAACACTGAAGCTTTCTTT
. 15 TRBJ2-7 . TRBV7-8 CASSPVNGGSYEQYF TGTGCCAGCAGCCCTGTGAACGGGGGATCCTACGAGCAGTACTTC
few 16 TRBJ2-3 TRBD1 TRBV29-1 CSVEEDRGLGTDTQYF TGCAGCGTTGAAGAAGACAGGGGCCTTGGCACAGATACGCAGTATTTT
. 12 TRBJ2-1 . TRBV9 CASSGRAGEQFF TGTGCCAGCAGCGGGAGGGCTGGCGAGCAGTTCTTC
. 14 TRBJ2-3 . TRBV2 CASKLEGGTDTQYF TGTGCCAGCAAACTAGAGGGGGGCACAGATACGCAGTATTTT
. 15 TRBJ2-7 TRBD1 TRBV6-5 CASSIGQGASYEQYF TGTGCCAGCAGTATCGGACAGGGGGCCTCTTACGAGCAGTACTTC
. 18 TRBJ2-7 . TRBV9 CASSVTGGDNFTSYEQYF TGTGCCAGCAGCGTAACCGGGGGAGACAATTTTACCTCCTACGAGCAGTACTTC
. 16 TRBJ2-3 TRBD2 TRBV28 CASSSGLAGGWDTQYF TGTGCCAGCAGTTCGGGACTAGCGGGAGGATGGGATACGCAGTATTTT
. 16 TRBJ1-2 TRBD1 TRBV7-9 CATPSPGQGLYNGYTF TGTGCCACCCCCTCACCGGGACAGGGACTTTATAATGGCTACACCTTC
. 17 TRBJ2-1 TRBD2 TRBV27 CASSPFRLAGRGNEQFF TGTGCCAGCAGTCCCTTCCGACTAGCGGGAAGGGGCAATGAGCAGTTCTTC
. 15 TRBJ1-5 TRBD1 TRBV2 CASSVTGTEDQPQHF TGTGCCAGCAGTGTTACCGGGACAGAAGATCAGCCCCAGCATTTT
. 13 TRBJ1-1 . TRBV6-1 CAISNTEGTEAFF TGTGCCATCAGTAACACTGAGGGCACTGAAGCTTTCTTT
. 17 TRBJ1-4 . TRBV16 CASSHEPGVPTNEKLFF TGTGCCAGCAGCCACGAACCCGGAGTCCCAACTAATGAAAAACTGTTTTTT
. 14 TRBJ2-7 TRBD1 TRBV2 CASSEEQGAYEQYF TGTGCCAGCAGTGAAGAACAGGGGGCCTACGAGCAGTACTTC
. 16 TRBJ2-2 TRBD1 TRBV6-4 CASSDSAQGESGELFF TGTGCCAGCAGTGACTCTGCCCAGGGGGAGAGCGGGGAGCTGTTTTTT
. 11 TRBJ1-1 . TRBV27 CASRSFTEAFF TGTGCCAGCAGGTCCTTCACTGAAGCTTTCTTT
once 15 TRBJ2-5 TRBD1 TRBV5-4 CASSEGATYQETQYF TGTGCCAGCAGCGAGGGGGCTACGTACCAAGAGACCCAGTACTTC
. 16 TRBJ1-2 TRBD1 TRBV27 CASSLSWGTANYGYTF TGTGCCAGCAGTTTATCGTGGGGGACAGCTAACTATGGCTACACCTTC
. 15 TRBJ1-1 TRBD1 TRBV27 CASPTRQGEKAEAFF TGTGCCAGCCCCACCCGACAGGGGGAGAAGGCTGAAGCTTTCTTT
. 15 TRBJ2-7 TRBD2 TRBV7-1 CASSFGPSGTYEQYF TGTGCCAGCAGCTTTGGGCCTAGCGGGACCTACGAGCAGTACTTC
. 16 TRBJ2-1 TRBD1 TRBV10-1 CASSEGISDRVSEQFF TGCGCCAGCAGCGAGGGGATAAGCGACAGGGTGAGTGAGCAGTTCTTC
. 14 TRBJ2-7 TRBD2 TRBV13 CASSSSGDSYEQYF TGTGCCAGCAGCTCGAGCGGGGACTCCTACGAGCAGTACTTC
once 20 TRBJ2-3 TRBD2 TRBV12-5 CASGLVRGLRSSGPTDTQYF TGTGCTAGTGGTTTGGTTCGGGGCCTGCGATCTAGCGGACCCACAGATACGCAGTATTTT